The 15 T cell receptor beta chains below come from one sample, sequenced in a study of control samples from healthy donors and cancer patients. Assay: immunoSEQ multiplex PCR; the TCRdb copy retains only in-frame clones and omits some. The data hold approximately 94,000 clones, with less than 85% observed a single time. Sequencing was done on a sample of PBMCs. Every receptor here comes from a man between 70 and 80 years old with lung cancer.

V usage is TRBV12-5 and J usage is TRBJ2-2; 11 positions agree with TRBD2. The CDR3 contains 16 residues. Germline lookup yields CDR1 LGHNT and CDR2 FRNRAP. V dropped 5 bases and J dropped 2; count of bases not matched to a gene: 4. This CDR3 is CASGTLAGANTGELFF. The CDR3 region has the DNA TGTGCTAGTGGTACACTAGCGGGGGCCAACACCGGGGAGCTGTTTTTT. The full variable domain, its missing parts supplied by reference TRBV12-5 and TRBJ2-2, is DARVTQTPRHKVTEMGQEVTMRCQPILGHNTVFWYRQTMMQGLELLAYFRNRAPLDDSGMPKDRFSAEMPDATLATLKIQPSEPRDSAVYFCASGTLAGANTGELFFGEGSRLTVL.

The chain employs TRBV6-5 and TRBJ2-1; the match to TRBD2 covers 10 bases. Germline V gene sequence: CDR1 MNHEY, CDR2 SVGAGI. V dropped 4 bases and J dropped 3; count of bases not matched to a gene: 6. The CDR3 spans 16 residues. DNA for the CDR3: TGTGCCAGCAGTTCTTACGTAGCGGGGGGCTACAATGAGCAGTTCTTC. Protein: CASSSYVAGGYNEQFF.

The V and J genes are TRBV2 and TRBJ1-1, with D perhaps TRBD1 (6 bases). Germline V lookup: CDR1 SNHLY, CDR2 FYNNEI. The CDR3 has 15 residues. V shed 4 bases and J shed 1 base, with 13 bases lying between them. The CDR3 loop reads CASSGTATPNTEAFF. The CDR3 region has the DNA TGTGCCAGCAGTGGGACAGCTACACCGAACACTGAAGCTTTCTTT.

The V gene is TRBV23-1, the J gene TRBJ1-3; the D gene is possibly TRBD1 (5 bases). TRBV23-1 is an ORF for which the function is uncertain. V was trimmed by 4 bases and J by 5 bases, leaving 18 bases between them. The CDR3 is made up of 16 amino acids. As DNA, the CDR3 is TGCGCCAGCAGTCGACGCGGAGCCCAGGGAAGAAACACCATATATTTT. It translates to CASSRRGAQGRNTIYF.

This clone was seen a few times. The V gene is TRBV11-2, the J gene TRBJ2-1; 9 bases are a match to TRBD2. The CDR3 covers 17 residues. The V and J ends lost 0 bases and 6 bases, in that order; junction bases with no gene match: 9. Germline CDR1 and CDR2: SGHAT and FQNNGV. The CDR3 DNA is TGTGCCAGCAGCTTAGATGGTACTAGCGGGCAGTCCAATGAGCAGTTCTTC. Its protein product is CASSLDGTSGQSNEQFF. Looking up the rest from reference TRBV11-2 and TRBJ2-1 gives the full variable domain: EAGVAQSPRYKIIEKRQSVAFWCNPISGHATLYWYQQILGQGPKLLIQFQNNGVVDDSQLPKDRFSAERLKGVDSTLKIQPAKLEDSAVYLCASSLDGTSGQSNEQFFGPGTRLTVL.

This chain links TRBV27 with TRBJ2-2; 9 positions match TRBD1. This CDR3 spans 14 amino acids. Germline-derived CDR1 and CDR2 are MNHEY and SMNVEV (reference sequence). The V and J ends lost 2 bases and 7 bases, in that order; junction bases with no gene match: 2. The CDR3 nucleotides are TGTGCCAGCAGTTTACGACAGGGGGACGGGGAGCTGTTTTTT. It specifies CASSLRQGDGELFF.

The CDR3 is CASSLGNYEQYF. CDR3 nucleotides: TGCGCCAGCAGCTTGGGTAACTACGAGCAGTACTTC. This chain connects TRBV5-1 to TRBJ2-7; D remains ambiguous. V was trimmed by 0 bases and J by 3 bases, leaving 4 bases between them. The germline CDR1 and CDR2 sequences are SGHRS and YFSETQ. CDR3 size: 12 residues.

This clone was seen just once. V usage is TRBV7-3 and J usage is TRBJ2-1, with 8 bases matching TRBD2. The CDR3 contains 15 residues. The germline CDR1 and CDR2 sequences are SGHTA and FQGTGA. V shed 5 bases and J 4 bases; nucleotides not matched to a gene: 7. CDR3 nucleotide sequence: TGTGCCAGCAGCCCACGGACTAGCACATACAATGAGCAGTTCTTC. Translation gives CASSPRTSTYNEQFF. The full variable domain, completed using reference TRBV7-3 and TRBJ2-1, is GAGVSQTPSNKVTEKGKYVELRCDPISGHTALYWYRQSLGQGPEFLIYFQGTGAADDSGLPNDRFFAVRPEGSVSTLKIQRTERGDSAVYLCASSPRTSTYNEQFFGPGTRLTVL.

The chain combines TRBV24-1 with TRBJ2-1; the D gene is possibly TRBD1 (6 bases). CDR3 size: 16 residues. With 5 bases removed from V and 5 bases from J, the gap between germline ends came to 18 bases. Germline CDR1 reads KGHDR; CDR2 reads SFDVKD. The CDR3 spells CATSAQQGRRNNEQFF. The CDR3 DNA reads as TGTGCCACCAGTGCCCAACAGGGTAGAAGGAACAATGAGCAGTTCTTC.

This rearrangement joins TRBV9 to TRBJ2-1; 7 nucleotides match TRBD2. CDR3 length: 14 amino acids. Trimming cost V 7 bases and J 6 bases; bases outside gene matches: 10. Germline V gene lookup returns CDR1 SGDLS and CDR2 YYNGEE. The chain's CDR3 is CASGGGGRGNEQFF. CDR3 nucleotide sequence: TGTGCCAGCGGCGGCGGGGGAAGGGGCAATGAGCAGTTCTTC.

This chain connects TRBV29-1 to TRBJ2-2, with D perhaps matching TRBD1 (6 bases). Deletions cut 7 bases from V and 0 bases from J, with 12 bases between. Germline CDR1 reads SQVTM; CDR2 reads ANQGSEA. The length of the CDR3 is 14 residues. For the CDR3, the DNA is TGCAGCGCATCCCAGGGGCCGAACACCGGGGAGCTGTTTTTT. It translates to CSASQGPNTGELFF.

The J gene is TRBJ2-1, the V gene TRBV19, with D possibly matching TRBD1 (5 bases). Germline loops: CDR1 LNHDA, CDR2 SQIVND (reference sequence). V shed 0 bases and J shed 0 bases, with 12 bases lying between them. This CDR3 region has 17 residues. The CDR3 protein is CASSIDLPTASYNEQFF. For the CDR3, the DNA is TGTGCCAGTAGTATAGATCTCCCGACAGCCTCCTACAATGAGCAGTTCTTC.

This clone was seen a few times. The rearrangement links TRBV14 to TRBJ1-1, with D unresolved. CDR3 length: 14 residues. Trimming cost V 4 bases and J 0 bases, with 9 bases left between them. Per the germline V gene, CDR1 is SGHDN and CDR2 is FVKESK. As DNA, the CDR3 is TGTGCCAGCAGCCGTCCTGGAGTGAACACTGAAGCTTTCTTT. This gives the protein CASSRPGVNTEAFF.

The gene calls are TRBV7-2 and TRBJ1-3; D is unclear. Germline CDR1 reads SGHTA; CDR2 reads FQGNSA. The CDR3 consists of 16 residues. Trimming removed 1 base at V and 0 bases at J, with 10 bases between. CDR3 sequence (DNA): TGTGCCAGCAGCTTAGACAGTGCTAGCTCTGGAAACACCATATATTTT. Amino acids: CASSLDSASSGNTIYF.

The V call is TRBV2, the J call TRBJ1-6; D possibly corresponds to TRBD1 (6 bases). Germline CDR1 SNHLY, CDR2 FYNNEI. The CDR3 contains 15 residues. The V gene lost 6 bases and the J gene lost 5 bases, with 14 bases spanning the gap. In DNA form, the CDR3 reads TGTGCCAGCAGCAGCTTGGACAGACATAATTCACCCCTCCACTTT. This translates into CASSSLDRHNSPLHF.